This TCR beta chain was captured in a study of T-cell reconstitution after alpha-beta-depleted transplantation in children. Of note for this clonotype: Its antigen is not identified.

Study observations and caveats: The high TCRbeta diversity at day 60 in some patients came from surviving recipient T cells and thymic progenitors. T-cell numbers and diversity, one year after transplant, stemmed largely from T cells that were newly produced.

Germline lookup yields CDR1 SGHRS and CDR2 YFSETQ. The ends lost 1 base at V and 1 base at J; junction bases unmatched: 4. The CDR3 is 17 amino acids. A library of TCRbeta sequences, prepared with unique molecular identifiers, was generated. TCRdb called the PCR reads again in MiXCR, with one record for every CDR3 protein. This sample has fewer than 750,000 distinct CDR3 sequences, with more than 20% found just once. This chain joins TRBV5-1 and TRBJ2-1, with 11 bases identical to TRBD2. The receptor's source is a boy under two years old with Wiskott-Aldrich syndrome, due to receive a stem cell transplant. The sample here was PBMCs, taken before TCRalphabeta/CD19-depleted stem cell transplant. CDR3 DNA: TGCGCCAGCAGCTTGTGGACTAGCGGGCTTTCCTACAATGAGCAGTTCTTC. This encodes CASSLWTSGLSYNEQFF. Combining the CDR3 with reference TRBV5-1 and TRBJ2-1 gives the whole variable domain KAGVTQTPRYLIKTRGQQVTLSCSPISGHRSVSWYQQTPGQGLQFLFEYFSETQRNKGNFPGRFSGRQFSNSRSEMNVSTLELGDSALYLCASSLWTSGLSYNEQFFGPGTRLTVL.